The next 19 T cell receptor beta chains were all read from a single sample in a study of T cells in Graves' hyperthyroidism and ophthalmopathy. RNA transcripts served as the template for amplifying TCR beta CDR3 regions. During a first-round RT-PCR of the TCR CDR3, the HTBI primer set was used. MiXCR, run by TCRdb on the multiplex PCR reads, gives a single entry per CDR3 protein. Of some 740,000 distinct CDR3 sequences in the sample, 13% to 15% were seen once. The sequencing input was blood. The receptors shown here come from a woman between 18 and 29 years old with Graves' hyperthyroidism.

The chain couples TRBV20-1 to TRBJ2-5, with 11 nucleotides matching TRBD2. The CDR3 is made up of 13 amino acids. V was clipped by 5 bases and J by 4 bases; unmatched bases: 3. The germline gives CDR1 DFQATT, CDR2 SNEGSKA (reference sequence). CDR3 in amino acids: CSAGTSGRETQYF. The CDR3, as DNA: TGCAGTGCTGGTACTAGCGGGAGAGAGACCCAGTACTTC.

The V gene is TRBV28, the J gene TRBJ1-2; 7 nucleotides agree with TRBD1. The V and J ends lost 5 bases and 0 bases, in that order; junction bases with no gene match: 6. The CDR3 is 15 residues long. Per germline, CDR1 MDHEN and CDR2 SYDVKM. CDR3 protein: CASSPPGGSNYGYTF. Here the CDR3 DNA reads TGTGCCAGCAGTCCTCCAGGGGGTTCTAACTATGGCTACACCTTC.

This chain joins TRBV15 and TRBJ1-6, with D uncertain. From germline, CDR1 is LNHNV and CDR2 YYDKDF (reference sequence). The CDR3 is 15 residues long. The ends were cut back, 2 bases at V and 0 bases at J, with 5 bases in the middle. Written as DNA, the CDR3 is TGTGCCACCAGCAGAACTAGCTCCTATAATTCACCCCTCCACTTT. Translated, it gives CATSRTSSYNSPLHF.

The gene calls are TRBV6-2 or TRBV6-3 and TRBJ1-5, with D uncertain. Germline-derived CDR1 and CDR2 are MNHEY and SVGEGT. CDR3 length: 14 amino acids. V lost 3 bases, J lost 11 bases, and 17 bases lay in between. CDR3 residues: CASSYKRSPSSQHF. The CDR3 bases are TGTGCCAGCAGTTATAAAAGGTCGCCGTCGTCCCAGCATTTT.

This clonotype appeared many times. The rearrangement links TRBV20-1 to TRBJ2-7; the match to TRBD2 covers 10 bases. The V gene's germline CDR1 is DFQATT and CDR2 SNEGSKA (reference sequence). Trimming took 1 base from V and 2 from J; bases not matched to a gene: 5. This CDR3 comprises 15 residues. CDR3 sequence reads: CSARVGAGGAYEQYF. The CDR3 DNA follows: TGCAGTGCTAGAGTAGGAGCGGGAGGGGCCTACGAGCAGTACTTC.

At least ten counts were recorded for this clonotype. The V gene is TRBV13, the J gene TRBJ2-7; unclear D gene. The CDR3 contains 13 residues. Germline CDR1 is PRHDT and CDR2 is FYEKMQ (reference sequence). Trimming removed 2 bases from V and 6 bases from J, with 11 bases in between. Written as DNA, the CDR3 is TGTGCCAGCAGCTTACGGGCCGGGTCCGAGCAGTACTTC. Its protein is CASSLRAGSEQYF.

This clonotype has a count of ten or more. This chain connects TRBV20-1 to TRBJ1-1; D gene ambiguous. There are 16 residues in the CDR3. Germline CDR1 DFQATT, CDR2 SNEGSKA (reference sequence). Trimming left V 0 bases short and J 1 base short, with 15 bases between. CDR3 bases: TGCAGTGCTAGAGATCCTAGGGAGGGAGGGAACACTGAAGCTTTCTTT. This translates into CSARDPREGGNTEAFF.

In this sample, this clonotype turned up many times. This rearrangement joins TRBV28 to TRBJ2-3; a possible D gene is TRBD1 (6 bases). Germline V CDR1 and CDR2: MDHEN, SYDVKM. Trimming pared 8 bases from V and 5 bases from J, leaving 14 bases between. This CDR3 contains 13 residues. The CDR3 nucleotides are TGTGCCAGCCGACAGGCCAGCCAAGATACGCAGTATTTT. Translating it yields CASRQASQDTQYF.

Ten or more counts support this clonotype. The CDR3 region is CASSPLAGWNEQFF. In nucleotides, the CDR3 is TGTGCCAGCAGCCCACTAGCGGGATGGAATGAGCAGTTCTTC. The rearrangement uses TRBV14 and TRBJ2-1; the match to TRBD2 covers 10 bases. The CDR3 contains 14 residues. CDR1 SGHDN and CDR2 FVKESK come from the germline V gene. V was clipped by 4 bases and J by 7 bases; unmatched bases: 4. The whole variable domain, remainder taken from reference TRBV14 and TRBJ2-1, is EAGVTQFPSHSVIEKGQTVTLRCDPISGHDNLYWYRRVMGKEIKFLLHFVKESKQDESGMPNNRFLAERTGGTYSTLKVQPAELEDSGVYFCASSPLAGWNEQFFGPGTRLTVL.

V is TRBV5-6 and J is TRBJ2-5, with 7 nucleotides matching TRBD1. Germline CDR1 and CDR2: SGHDT and YYEEEE. V lost 4 bases to trimming and J lost 6 bases; unmatched junction nucleotides: 9. This CDR3 spans 14 amino acids. CDR3 DNA: TGTGCCAGCAGCAACGAAGACAGGGAAAAGACCCAGTACTTC. Its protein is CASSNEDREKTQYF. The variable domain in full, completed from reference TRBV5-6 and TRBJ2-5, reads DAGVTQSPTHLIKTRGQQVTLRCSPKSGHDTVSWYQQALGQGPQFIFQYYEEEERQRGNFPDRFSGHQFPNYSSELNVNALLLGDSALYLCASSNEDREKTQYFGPGTRLLVL.

This clonotype was observed at least ten times. The chain is built from TRBV20-1 and TRBJ2-7; D not resolved. Trimming shortened V by 8 bases and J by 2 bases, and 19 bases separated the two germline ends. Germline V gene data show CDR1 as DFQATT and CDR2 as SNEGSKA (reference sequence). This CDR3 region has 14 residues. CDR3 region: CSSPDPVLAYEQYF. The CDR3 DNA sequence: TGCAGTTCCCCCGACCCGGTGCTTGCCTACGAGCAGTACTTC.

Ten or more counts support this clonotype. The chain recombines TRBV6-1 with TRBJ2-1, with 12 bases matching TRBD2. CDR1 MNHNS and CDR2 SASEGT come from the germline V gene. This CDR3 spans 15 amino acids. V was pared by 6 bases and J by 5 bases, with 5 bases of the junction left unmatched. As DNA, the CDR3 is TGTGCCAGCAGGCCACTAGCGGGAGGCGACAATGAGCAGTTCTTC. Protein sequence: CASRPLAGGDNEQFF.

This clonotype was seen only once. This may be a read error: a much more frequent sequence differs by one nucleotide. The chain has TRBV18 and TRBJ1-4, with D perhaps matching TRBD1 (5 bases). The V gene's germline CDR1 is KGHSH and CDR2 LQKENI. This CDR3 has 15 residues. CDR3 in amino acids: CAGSFTTGANEKLFF. CDR3 bases: TGTGCCGGCTCATTTACGACGGGGGCTAATGAAAAACTGTTTTTT.

This clonotype has more than one count but fewer than ten. The chain carries TRBV7-9 and TRBJ2-2; either TRBD1 or TRBD2 may supply D (5 bases each). V was trimmed by 9 bases and J by 2 bases, leaving 16 bases between them. The CDR3 has 15 amino acids. Germline assignment: CDR1 SEHNR and CDR2 FQNEAQ (reference sequence). The DNA for the CDR3 is TGTGCCAGAGGGAGAGATGGGGCAAACACCGGGGAGCTGTTTTTT. Translating gives CARGRDGANTGELFF.

This clonotype was detected only a few times. A much larger clone lies one base from this, so it may be a read error. This sequence joins TRBV18 and TRBJ1-2; possible D gene TRBD1, 6 bases. CDR1 and CDR2 from the germline V gene are KGHSH and LQKENI. V lost 4 bases, J lost 9 bases, and 18 bases lay in between. The CDR3 totals 14 residues. CDR3 bases: TGTGCCAGCTCACTAATCGGGACAAAGGATCGCTACACCTTC. Amino acid sequence: CASSLIGTKDRYTF.

This chain joins TRBV20-1 and TRBJ2-1, with TRBD2 as a possible D gene (6 bases). Germline CDR1 DFQATT, CDR2 SNEGSKA (reference sequence). The V and J ends lost 7 bases and 3 bases respectively, with 16 bases between them. The CDR3 is 14 amino acids. CDR3 sequence (DNA): TGCAGTGGGACTAAGACTCCCAACTACAATGAGCAGTTCTTC. Translating it yields CSGTKTPNYNEQFF.

This clonotype was seen a handful of times. V usage is TRBV27 and J usage is TRBJ2-1; TRBD1 might be the D (5 bases). V was clipped by 7 bases and J by 2 bases, with 18 bases between them. Per the germline V gene, CDR1 is MNHEY and CDR2 is SMNVEV (reference sequence). This CDR3 has 16 amino acids. The CDR3 region is CASNQGAANPYNEQFF. CDR3 nucleotides: TGTGCCAGCAATCAAGGGGCAGCAAATCCCTACAATGAGCAGTTCTTC.

This clonotype was seen ten or more times. Here the CDR3 DNA reads TGTGCCTGGAGATTGGGGGGAGAGACCCAGTACTTC. It yields the protein CAWRLGGETQYF. The chain uses TRBV30 and TRBJ2-5; a possible D gene is TRBD2 (6 bases). This CDR3 region has 12 residues. Germline V CDR1 and CDR2: GTSNPN, SVGIG (reference sequence). V dropped 3 bases and J dropped 4 bases, with 9 bases sitting between them.

This clonotype was seen many times. The genes are TRBV6-1 and TRBJ2-7, with no clear D. Germline CDR1 and CDR2: MNHNS and SASEGT. The V and J ends lost 8 bases and 7 bases respectively, with 12 bases between them. This CDR3 has 11 amino acids. Here the CDR3 reads CASGISLEQYF. The CDR3 coding sequence is TGTGCCAGCGGAATCTCGTTAGAGCAGTACTTC.